This T cell receptor (beta chain) was captured in a study of cytomegalovirus exposure and HLA in healthy donors. Whole-study results and caveats: Excluded: some indistinguishable V segments such as TRBV6-2 and TRBV6-3. In a later analysis, the majority of CMV-associated beta chains seemingly showed HLA restriction. A later analysis by the authors found several of the most significant clusters apparently linked to common viral pathogens. Rarity characterized most TCR sequences, yet some public TCRs appeared in many donors.

With 60 Vbeta and 13 Jbeta primers, the PCR was carried out. Libraries were prepared by immunoSEQ multiplex PCR; TCRdb keeps only in-frame clonotypes and omits some of them. Here the sample spans some 250,000 clones, roughly 87% being singletons. The CDR3 is made up of 12 amino acids. Between the trimmed V and J ends, which lost 5 bases and 5 bases, there was a span of 10 bases. Per germline, CDR1 SQVTM and CDR2 ANQGSEA. Remarks on this clone: Its cognate antigen is unknown.

V and J are TRBV29-1 and TRBJ1-5, with no clear D. This clonotype originated in a middle-aged woman in good health and CMV-seropositive. Source material: PBMCs. Here the CDR3 DNA reads TGCAGCGTTAAAACTGCCGATCAGCCCCAGCATTTT. Its protein product is CSVKTADQPQHF.